This T cell receptor (beta chain) was identified during a study of cytotoxic CD8 clonotypes in ibrutinib-treated CLL. Study context: The patients, about a dozen relapsed/refractory and roughly 15 treatment-naive, included about 18 who were IGHV unmutated.

The targeted sequencing depth was 1 in 200,000 to 1 in 1 million T cells. The protocol was immunoSEQ multiplex PCR, while the TCRdb copy is restricted to in-frame clones and leaves out a portion. The sample holds some 160,000 clones, approximately 80% seen once. Germline V CDR1 and CDR2: MNHNY, SVGAGI (reference sequence). The CDR3 loop spans 14 amino acids. The ends were cut back, 0 bases at V and 1 base at J, with 5 bases in the middle. As regards this clone: The antigen remains undetermined.

Findings and limits, study-wide: In comparison with age-matched healthy donors, baseline clonality was higher and tracked circulating CD8+ T-cell counts. Clonality grew at ibrutinib response; at progression, it decreased back toward baseline.

This specimen consisted of PBMCs, obtained after 12 months of ibrutinib treatment. V gene TRBV6-6 combines with J gene TRBJ2-3; D is uncertain. The clonotype was recovered from a human donor with chronic lymphocytic leukemia. CDR3: CASSYSKGTDTQYF. Written as DNA, the CDR3 is TGTGCCAGCAGTTACTCAAAGGGCACAGATACGCAGTATTTT.